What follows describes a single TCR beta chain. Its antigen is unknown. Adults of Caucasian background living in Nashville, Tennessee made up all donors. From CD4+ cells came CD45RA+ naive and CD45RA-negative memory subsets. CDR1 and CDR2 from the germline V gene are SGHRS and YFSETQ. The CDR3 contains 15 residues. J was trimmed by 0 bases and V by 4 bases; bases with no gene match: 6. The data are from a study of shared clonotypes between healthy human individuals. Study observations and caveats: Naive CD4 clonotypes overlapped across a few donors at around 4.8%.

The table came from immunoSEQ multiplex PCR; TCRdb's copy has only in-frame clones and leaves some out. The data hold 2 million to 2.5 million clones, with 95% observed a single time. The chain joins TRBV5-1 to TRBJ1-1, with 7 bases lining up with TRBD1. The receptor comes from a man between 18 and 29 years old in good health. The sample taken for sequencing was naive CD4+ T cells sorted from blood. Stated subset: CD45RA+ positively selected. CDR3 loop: CASSLTDRMNTEAFF. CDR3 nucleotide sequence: TGCGCCAGCAGCCTAACGGACAGGATGAACACTGAAGCTTTCTTT.